This T cell receptor (beta chain) is drawn from a study of T cell clonotyping in hematopoietic cell transplantation. In regard to this clone: Its cognate antigen is unknown.

Blood collection times were about day -28 and days 30, 100, 180 posttransplant. General observations from the study: Few recipient clonotypes overlapped donors; over 97% were de novo at given depth. Pathologically expanded recipient clonotypes increased progressively from day 30 to day 180 as diversity fell. Cells were unsorted, so CD4 and CD8 contributions were not separated.

The germline V gene encodes CDR1 MNHNS and CDR2 SASEGT. Trimming removed 4 bases from V and 1 base from J, with 8 bases in between. This CDR3 has 14 residues. Generated by immunoSEQ multiplex PCR, the TCRdb table keeps only in-frame clones and is missing some. The table includes some 16,000 clones, over 50% detected once. The material sequenced was PBMCs, taken 30 days after allogeneic stem cell transplant. The chain has TRBV6-1 and TRBJ1-5, with D possibly TRBD1 on 5 matching bases. The sequence derives from a male patient aged 45 to 59 who had an allogeneic stem cell transplant from an unrelated donor, so T cells may come from the graft donor. Some clones in this sample may be carry-over from other donors' samples. The CDR3 DNA is TGTGCCAGCAGTGGAGGGGCCAGCAATCAGCCCCAGCATTTT. Protein: CASSGGASNQPQHF.